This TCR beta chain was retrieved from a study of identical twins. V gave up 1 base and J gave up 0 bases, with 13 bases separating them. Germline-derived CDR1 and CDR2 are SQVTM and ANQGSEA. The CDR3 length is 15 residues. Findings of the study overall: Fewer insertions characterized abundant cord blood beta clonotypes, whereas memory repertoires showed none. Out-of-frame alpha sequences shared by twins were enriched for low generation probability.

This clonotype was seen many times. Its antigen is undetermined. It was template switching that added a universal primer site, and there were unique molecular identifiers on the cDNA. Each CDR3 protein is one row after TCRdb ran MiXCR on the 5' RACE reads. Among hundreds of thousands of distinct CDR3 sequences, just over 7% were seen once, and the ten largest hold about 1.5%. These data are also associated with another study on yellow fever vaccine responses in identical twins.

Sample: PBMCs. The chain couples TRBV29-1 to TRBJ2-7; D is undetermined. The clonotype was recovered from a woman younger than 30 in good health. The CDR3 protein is CSVEAPQIDSYEQYF. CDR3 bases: TGCAGCGTTGAAGCCCCCCAAATAGACTCCTACGAGCAGTACTTC.